A selection of T cell receptor beta chains follows, all from one sample in a study of metastatic and nonmetastatic thyroid tumors. TCRdb reassembled clones from the PCR reads with MiXCR. The top ten hold under 30% of the sample, which has under 20,000 clones, around 30% seen once. The sample was tumor tissue. The receptor source for this set is a male donor with papillary thyroid cancer or a benign thyroid nodule (not recorded which). Some clones in this sample may be carry-over from other donors' samples. Both conserved end residues are part of each CDR3. Each record gives: clone size, J gene, V gene, D gene, CDR3 protein, CDR3 DNA. A D gene is named only where the DNA matches it firmly. Size is stated for part of the rows, as once, few or many counts, or as a class when the clone is expanded.

few,TRBJ2-7,TRBV6-2/TRBV6-3,.,CASSYLVGSGEYF,TGTGCCAGCAGTTACCTCGTGGGGAGCGGTGAGTACTTC
few,TRBJ1-1,TRBV12-3/TRBV12-4,TRBD1,CASSPDRGRYEAFF,TGTGCCAGCAGTCCGGACAGGGGACGTTATGAAGCTTTCTTT
.,TRBJ2-3,TRBV7-8,TRBD1,CASSPARGTQYF,TGTGCCAGCAGCCCAGCCAGGGGGACGCAGTATTTT
many,TRBJ2-6,TRBV6-1,TRBD1,CASSPGGPGANVLTF,TGTGCCAGCAGCCCAGGGGGACCTGGGGCCAACGTCCTGACTTTC
many,TRBJ1-6,TRBV11-2,.,CASSLVPENTPLHF,TGTGCCAGCAGCTTAGTTCCTGAAAATACACCCCTCCACTTT
few,TRBJ1-2,TRBV7-2,TRBD1,CASSFDRGTHYGYTF,TGTGCCAGCAGCTTCGACAGGGGGACCCACTATGGCTACACCTTC
few,TRBJ1-1,TRBV9,.,CASSLTGMNTEAFF,TGTGCCAGCAGCCTCACAGGGATGAACACTGAAGCTTTCTTT
.,TRBJ2-7,TRBV6-9,.,CATTRVLEQYF,TGTGCCACCACCCGGGTTCTGGAGCAGTACTTC
few,TRBJ1-2,TRBV6-1,.,CASTLSDGYGYAF,TGTGCCAGCACCCTGTCCGATGGCTATGGCTACGCCTTC
many,TRBJ2-5,TRBV12-3/TRBV12-4,TRBD1,CASSPDRGPKTQYF,TGTGCCAGCAGTCCAGACAGGGGGCCGAAGACCCAGTACTTC
.,TRBJ2-1,TRBV19,TRBD1,CASRLDRSLYNEQFF,TGTGCCAGTAGATTGGACAGGAGTCTCTACAATGAGCAGTTCTTC
many,TRBJ2-3,TRBV19,TRBD2,CASSLTSGGVDTQYF,TGTGCCAGTAGTCTGACTAGCGGGGGGGTAGATACGCAGTATTTT
once,TRBJ1-1,TRBV5-1,.,CASSLIGADTEAFF,TGCGCCAGCAGTCTTATCGGGGCGGACACTGAAGCTTTCTTT
few,TRBJ2-7,TRBV6-2/TRBV6-3,.,CASSEPFYEQYF,TGTGCCAGCAGTGAGCCTTTCTACGAGCAGTACTTC
.,TRBJ1-3,TRBV7-2,.,CASSLDGSSGNTIYF,TGTGCCAGCAGCCTTGACGGATCCTCTGGAAACACCATATATTTT
.,TRBJ1-1,TRBV20-1,.,CSAPPVRAEAFF,TGCAGTGCACCACCGGTGAGGGCTGAAGCTTTCTTT
.,TRBJ2-3,TRBV5-1,TRBD2,CASIGTGTSDTDTLYF,TGCGCCAGCATCGGGACCGGGACTAGCGACACAGATACGCTGTATTTT
.,TRBJ1-4,TRBV5-1,.,CASRYATNEKLFF,TGCGCCAGCAGATATGCAACTAATGAAAAACTGTTTTTT
many,TRBJ2-3,TRBV7-9,.,CASSLSPDTQYF,TGTGCCAGCAGCTTAAGTCCAGATACGCAGTATTTT
.,TRBJ2-5,TRBV10-3,TRBD1,CAIRRTGGTETQYF,TGTGCCATCAGGAGGACAGGGGGCACGGAGACCCAGTACTTC
medium-sized,TRBJ1-1,TRBV5-5,.,CASSYALPGTMNTEAFF,TGTGCCAGCAGCTATGCCCTACCTGGAACCATGAACACTGAAGCTTTCTTT
.,TRBJ1-5,TRBV2,TRBD1,CASSRRPGQTSWGNQPQHF,TGTGCCAGCAGTAGAAGACCGGGACAGACAAGTTGGGGCAATCAGCCCCAGCATTTT
many,TRBJ2-6,TRBV5-1,.,CASTPRGGGGANVLTF,TGCGCCAGCACCCCTCGTGGGGGCGGTGGGGCCAACGTCCTGACTTTC
.,TRBJ2-1,TRBV7-9,.,CASSFEREQFF,TGTGCCAGCAGCTTCGAGCGGGAGCAGTTCTTC
many,TRBJ2-3,TRBV20-1,TRBD1,CSAHGTVTRTDTQYF,TGCAGTGCCCATGGGACAGTAACCCGCACAGATACGCAGTATTTT
many,TRBJ2-2,TRBV11-3,.,CTSSPRGHTGELFF,TGTACCAGCAGTCCCAGGGGTCACACCGGGGAGCTGTTTTTT
few,TRBJ2-1,TRBV19,TRBD2,CASKPTSGKDEQFF,TGTGCCAGTAAACCGACTAGCGGGAAGGATGAGCAGTTCTTC
.,TRBJ1-5,TRBV20-1,TRBD1,CSASGGQVKNQPQNF,TGCAGTGCTAGCGGGGGACAGGTCAAGAATCAGCCCCAGAATTTT
.,TRBJ1-2,TRBV10-1,TRBD1,CASRTGRLIFYGYTF,TGCGCCAGCCGGACAGGGCGTCTCATTTTCTATGGCTACACCTTC